Presented here are 16 T cell receptor beta chains from one specimen sequenced in a study of blood T cells in healthy people across ages. A second PCR, run for about 7 to 12 cycles, used a sample-barcoded 5' primer plus a J-beta primer mix. One entry per CDR3 protein results from TCRdb running MiXCR on the 5' RACE reads. The data hold 800,000 to 950,000 distinct CDR3 sequences, with almost 30% observed a single time. These records were also assigned to another study, of T cells of mothers and their children.

Material: blood. The receptors come from a middle-aged woman in good health.

Regarding this clonotype: One end of the junction does not line up with germline, which may come from a read error. The chain uses TRBV11-2 and TRBJ2-5; 10 bases line up with TRBD1. Judging by the DNA end, TRBJ2-7 fits better; the J call may be wrong. The CDR3 consists of 16 residues. The germline CDR1 and CDR2 sequences are SGHAT and FQNNGV. The CDR3 here is CASSFGGTGVPYEQYF. Written as DNA, the CDR3 is TGTGCCAGTAGCTTCGGCGGGACAGGGGTTCCCTACGAGCAGTACTTC.

This clonotype appeared once. Lacking the conserved final phenylalanine or tryptophan, this CDR3 likely reflects a read error. V is TRBV27 and J is TRBJ1-2; D is unclear. V dropped 6 bases and J dropped 7 bases, with 15 bases sitting between them. The CDR3 spans 13 residues. In germline, CDR1 is MNHEY, CDR2 SMNVEV (reference sequence). The DNA for the CDR3 is TGTGCCAGCAGCCAAGCGCAGATGGGTGGCTACACCTGC. This gives the protein CASSQAQMGGYTC.

The rearrangement joins TRBV2 to TRBJ2-7; D gene ambiguous. This CDR3 contains 12 residues. Germline V CDR1 and CDR2: SNHLY, FYNNEI. With 7 bases removed from V and 6 bases from J, the gap between germline ends came to 13 bases. CDR3 in amino acids: CASKAVPLEQYF. In nucleotides, the CDR3 is TGTGCCAGCAAGGCGGTACCCCTCGAGCAGTACTTC.

The chain carries TRBV29-1 and TRBJ1-2; TRBD1 is a possible D gene (5 bases). Germline CDR1 reads SQVTM; CDR2 reads ANQGSEA. V gave up 3 bases and J gave up 7 bases, with 15 bases separating them. CDR3 length: 13 residues. The CDR3 bases are TGCAGCGTTGATGAAGGGGCGCGGGGTGGCTACACCTTC. Encoded protein: CSVDEGARGGYTF.

This clonotype showed up just a few times. The V call is TRBV3-1, the J call TRBJ1-1; 9 nucleotides align to TRBD1. The V and J ends lost 0 bases and 0 bases, in that order; junction bases with no gene match: 5. The germline V gene encodes CDR1 LGHDT and CDR2 YNNKEL (reference sequence). This CDR3 comprises 17 residues. The CDR3, as DNA: TGTGCCAGCAGCCAAGATTCCCGGACAGGGGTGAACACTGAAGCTTTCTTT. It specifies CASSQDSRTGVNTEAFF.

CDR3 protein: CSARDPQGTGPYEQYF. CDR3 DNA: TGCAGTGCTAGAGACCCCCAAGGGACAGGACCCTACGAGCAGTACTTC. V is TRBV20-1 and J is TRBJ2-7, with 8 positions matching TRBD1. Germline trimming cut 0 bases from V and 2 bases from J; bases unmatched to any gene: 9. Germline V gives CDR1 DFQATT, CDR2 SNEGSKA (reference sequence). This CDR3 is 16 amino acids long.

The rearrangement joins TRBV7-4 to TRBJ2-3, with 7 nucleotides matching TRBD2. Germline V CDR1 and CDR2: SGHVT, SQSDAQ. The V and J ends lost 8 bases and 5 bases, in that order; junction bases with no gene match: 16. The CDR3 consists of 16 residues. The CDR3 nucleotides are TGTGCCAGCGATTCACCCTGTCGGGGGGAGATAGATACGCAGTATTTT. This translates into CASDSPCRGEIDTQYF.

This clonotype was seen more than once but under ten times. A much larger clone differs by one base, so this may be a read error. The chain combines TRBV9 with TRBJ2-1; D may match TRBD1 or TRBD2 (6 bases each). The DNA end lines up better with TRBJ2-7; the J call may be wrong. The CDR3 spans 15 residues. Per the germline V gene, CDR1 is SGDLS and CDR2 is YYNGEE. CDR3 sequence reads: CASSAGASWYNEQYF. Here the CDR3 DNA reads TGTGCCAGCAGCGCGGGGGCTAGTTGGTACAATGAGCAGTACTTC.

For the CDR3, the DNA is TGTGCCAGCAGTCTACTTGGGGCAGGGGAGAACACCATATATTTT. Protein sequence: CASSLLGAGENTIYF. The chain couples TRBV6-5 to TRBJ1-3, with D perhaps matching TRBD1 (6 bases). Trimming took off 5 bases at V and 7 bases at J, with 18 bases between the two ends. The germline V gene encodes CDR1 MNHEY and CDR2 SVGAGI. This CDR3 comprises 15 residues.

V is TRBV19 and J is TRBJ2-1; D uncertain. This CDR3 has 14 residues. Trimming pared 8 bases from V and 0 bases from J, leaving 11 bases between. The germline V gene has CDR1 LNHDA and CDR2 SQIVND (reference sequence). The CDR3 DNA reads TGTGCCAGTTCGTGGAAGAGCTCCTACAATGAGCAGTTCTTC. This gives the protein CASSWKSSYNEQFF.

This rearrangement joins TRBV30 to TRBJ1-2, with D perhaps matching TRBD1 (6 bases). Trimming cost V 2 bases and J 8 bases, with 15 bases left between them. Germline V lookup: CDR1 GTSNPN, CDR2 SVGIG (reference sequence). The CDR3 loop spans 13 amino acids. The CDR3 DNA is TGTGCCTGGAGTTTCACAGGGATCGAGGGCTACACCTTC. It is translated as CAWSFTGIEGYTF.

This clonotype was counted at least ten times. V usage is TRBV5-1 and J usage is TRBJ2-1; 7 bases are shared with TRBD1. Germline V gene sequence: CDR1 SGHRS, CDR2 YFSETQ. The CDR3 length is 15 residues. After removal of 3 bases from V and 1 base from J, the junction contained 4 bases not matched to a gene. The CDR3 sequence: CASSSTGESYNEQFF. DNA for the CDR3: TGCGCCAGCAGCTCTACAGGGGAGTCCTACAATGAGCAGTTCTTC.

The genes are TRBV6-2 or TRBV6-3 and TRBJ2-1; 8 nucleotides match TRBD2. This CDR3 is 15 amino acids long. Trimming took 6 bases from V and 2 from J; bases not matched to a gene: 6. Germline CDR1 and CDR2: MNHEY and SVGEGT. The CDR3 coding sequence is TGTGCCAGCAGACAAAGCGGGGGCACCTACAATGAGCAGTTCTTC. It yields the protein CASRQSGGTYNEQFF.

J is TRBJ2-7 and V is TRBV2, with TRBD2 matching over 9 bases. This CDR3 is built from 15 residues. V trimming: 5 bases; J trimming: 3 bases; junction bases outside the gene matches: 8. CDR1 and CDR2 from the germline V gene are SNHLY and FYNNEI. The CDR3 region is CASSPSGEIYYEQYF. Here the CDR3 DNA reads TGTGCCAGCAGTCCTAGCGGGGAGATCTACTACGAGCAGTACTTC.

The rearrangement links TRBV20-1 to TRBJ2-5; TRBD1 might be the D (6 bases). The CDR3 extends over 15 amino acids. CDR1 is DFQATT and CDR2 is SNEGSKA in the germline V gene (reference sequence). Trimming shortened V by 5 bases and J by 3 bases, and 19 bases separated the two germline ends. Written as DNA, the CDR3 is TGCAGTGCTCAGAGAGCAGGGGTAGTGAAAGAGACCCAGTACTTC. Its translation: CSAQRAGVVKETQYF.

The sample holds a few counts of this clonotype. The chain is built from TRBV25-1 and TRBJ2-1; D not resolved. The V gene lost 0 bases and the J gene lost 6 bases, with 9 bases spanning the gap. The CDR3 totals 14 residues. CDR1 is MGHDK and CDR2 is SYGVNS in the germline V gene. CDR3 loop: CASSEYKPPNEQFF. The CDR3 DNA follows: TGTGCCAGCAGTGAATACAAGCCCCCCAATGAGCAGTTCTTC.